These 6 T cell receptor beta chains share one sample of origin, sequenced in a study of shared clonotypes between healthy human individuals. Clones were sequenced by immunoSEQ multiplex PCR, and TCRdb holds only the in-frame ones, with some missing. Here the sample spans under 650,000 clones, about 96% being singletons. Sequencing was performed on naive CD4+ T cells sorted from blood. Subset given: CD45RA+ positively selected. The receptors originated from a woman aged 25-40 years in good health.

The gene calls are TRBV27 and TRBJ2-7; 9 nucleotides match TRBD1. The CDR3 consists of 16 residues. CDR1 and CDR2 from the germline V gene are MNHEY and SMNVEV (reference sequence). Unmatched junction bases numbered 13, after V lost 5 bases and J lost 5 bases. The CDR3 sequence is CASSGSGTGFFHEQYF. As DNA, the CDR3 is TGTGCCAGCAGTGGATCCGGGACAGGGTTTTTCCACGAGCAGTACTTC.

This chain uses TRBV27 with TRBJ2-1; 8 positions match TRBD2. Unmatched junction bases numbered 0, after V lost 5 bases and J lost 0 bases. Germline V gene sequence: CDR1 MNHEY, CDR2 SMNVEV (reference sequence). This CDR3 is built from 14 residues. CDR3 region: CASSSGGSYNEQFF. Written as DNA, the CDR3 is TGTGCCAGCAGTAGCGGGGGCTCCTACAATGAGCAGTTCTTC.

Here the CDR3 reads CASSPSLYGYTF. The DNA for the CDR3 is TGTGCCAGCAGTCCCTCCCTATATGGCTACACCTTC. The V and J genes are TRBV28 and TRBJ1-2; D not certain. Germline-derived CDR1 and CDR2 are MDHEN and SYDVKM. The CDR3 is made up of 12 amino acids. Trimming pared 5 bases from V and 5 bases from J, leaving 9 bases between.

This chain uses TRBV2 with TRBJ1-2; possible D gene TRBD1, 6 bases. V lost 4 bases, J lost 4 bases, and 10 bases lay in between. The CDR3 length is 13 residues. Germline CDR1 and CDR2: SNHLY and FYNNEI. CDR3: CASSAQGGYGYTF. The CDR3 DNA reads as TGTGCCAGCAGTGCACAGGGAGGCTATGGCTACACCTTC.

The chain carries TRBV23-1 and TRBJ1-5, with D maybe TRBD1 (5 bases). TRBV23-1 is an open reading frame, and its role is uncertain. The CDR3 contains 17 residues. V was clipped by 3 bases and J by 7 bases, with 22 bases between them. CDR3: CASSQLPRDLVQQPQHF. CDR3 nucleotides: TGCGCCAGCAGTCAGTTACCACGGGACCTAGTGCAACAGCCCCAGCATTTT.

This chain connects TRBV30 to TRBJ2-1; 8 nucleotides line up with TRBD1. Germline V CDR1 and CDR2: GTSNPN, SVGIG (reference sequence). V lost 1 base and J lost 9; bases outside the gene matches: 5. This CDR3 comprises 13 residues. CDR3 amino acids: CAWSGTGPVEQFF. The DNA for the CDR3 is TGTGCCTGGAGTGGGACAGGGCCGGTTGAGCAGTTCTTC.